Below, 13 T cell receptor beta chains from the same sample are listed, as sequenced in a study of post-analysis software for immune sequencing data. Built from TCR beta cDNA, the libraries had unique molecular identifiers in them. MiXCR, run by TCRdb on the PCR reads, gives a single entry per CDR3 protein. Of fewer than 900,000 distinct CDR3 sequences detected, under 60% appear once; the ten largest clones hold roughly 4.4%. Study conclusions and caveats: Patients showed TRBV5-6, TRBV5-1 and TRBV20-1 among about five TRBV segments more frequent than in controls.

These receptors' antigens are unknown. What was sequenced was blood. Source of these receptors: a girl between 10 and 17 years old with multiple sclerosis.

Remarks on this clonotype: A junction end diverges from the germline sequence, so it may reflect a read error. The chain employs TRBV11-2 and TRBJ2-3; D is possibly TRBD1 (6 bases). From germline, CDR1 is SGHAT and CDR2 FQNNGV. This CDR3 is 15 amino acids long. The CDR3: CASSFDRGTTDTQYF. CDR3 nucleotides: TGTGCCAGCAGCTTCGACAGAGGGACAACAGATACACAGTATTTT.

The CDR3 sequence is CASSTHPWGGTFF. CDR3 DNA: TGTGCCAGCAGCACACACCCTTGGGGGGGCACTTTCTTT. The chain combines TRBV7-3 with TRBJ1-1; tentatively, D is TRBD1 (6 bases). CDR1 is SGHTA and CDR2 is FQGTGA in the germline V gene. V gave up 5 bases and J gave up 12 bases, with 19 bases separating them. The CDR3 has 13 amino acids.

The V call is TRBV6-2 or TRBV6-3, the J call TRBJ2-4; TRBD2 matches at 14 bases. Germline V lookup: CDR1 MNHEY, CDR2 SVGEGT. Losses at the gene ends were 5 bases for V and 13 bases for J; bases not matched to a gene: 7. This CDR3 comprises 14 residues. CDR3 nucleotide sequence: TGTGCCAGCAGTGTTCCGGGACTAGCGGGAGAGCAGTACTTC. This codes for CASSVPGLAGEQYF.

This clonotype was counted a few times. The chain couples TRBV20-1 to TRBJ1-2; D is undetermined. V lost 1 base to trimming and J lost 3 bases, with 6 bases between them. The germline V gene has CDR1 DFQATT and CDR2 SNEGSKA (reference sequence). CDR3 size: 12 residues. The CDR3 reads CSARGRDYGYTF. CDR3 bases: TGCAGTGCTAGAGGGCGGGACTATGGCTACACCTTC.

CDR3 loop: CASTGASGNQPQHF. The CDR3 bases are TGTGCCAGCACAGGGGCCTCGGGCAATCAGCCCCAGCATTTT. This chain uses TRBV6-1 with TRBJ1-5; TRBD1 is a possible D gene (6 bases). Germline CDR1 reads MNHNS; CDR2 reads SASEGT. The CDR3 is 14 residues long. Trimming took off 7 bases at V and 2 bases at J, with 12 bases between the two ends.

Only a few counts were recorded for this clonotype. The rearrangement joins TRBV20-1 to TRBJ1-1; no reliable D call. CDR3 size: 12 residues. The germline V gene encodes CDR1 DFQATT and CDR2 SNEGSKA (reference sequence). The ends were cut back, 1 base at V and 10 bases at J, with 13 bases in the middle. CDR3 residues: CSARAWGGGAFF. The CDR3 DNA follows: TGCAGTGCTAGAGCCTGGGGAGGAGGAGCTTTCTTT.

This clonotype was seen more than once but under ten times. The chain links TRBV15 to TRBJ2-1, with D tentatively TRBD1 or TRBD2 (5 bases each). The CDR3 is 15 residues long. Germline CDR1 LNHNV, CDR2 YYDKDF (reference sequence). Trimming removed 0 bases at V and 4 bases at J, with 10 bases between. CDR3 sequence (DNA): TGTGCCACCAGCAGAGATGGGACGGTTTACAATGAGCAGTTCTTC. It translates to CATSRDGTVYNEQFF.

This clonotype has only one observation. The genes are TRBV5-6 and TRBJ1-1; 8 bases line up with TRBD1. The length of the CDR3 is 17 residues. V lost 0 bases and J lost 2; bases outside the gene matches: 9. Per germline, CDR1 SGHDT and CDR2 YYEEEE. CDR3 nucleotides: TGTGCCAGCAGCTTGGGCAGGGGGCGCGTCGGAAACACTGAAGCTTTCTTT. The encoded protein is CASSLGRGRVGNTEAFF. Together with reference TRBV5-6 and TRBJ1-1, the CDR3 gives the full variable domain: DAGVTQSPTHLIKTRGQQVTLRCSPKSGHDTVSWYQQALGQGPQFIFQYYEEEERQRGNFPDRFSGHQFPNYSSELNVNALLLGDSALYLCASSLGRGRVGNTEAFFGQGTRLTVV.

The chain employs TRBV9 and TRBJ2-3; TRBD2 matches 7 bases. With V trimmed by 3 bases and J by 5 bases, 6 bases remained unmatched. The CDR3 contains 14 residues. Germline-derived CDR1 and CDR2 are SGDLS and YYNGEE. CDR3 bases: TGTGCCAGCAGCGGCAGCGGGACTAAAGATACGCAGTATTTT. Protein: CASSGSGTKDTQYF.

This rearrangement joins TRBV7-9 to TRBJ1-1, with no clear D. The CDR3 runs to 14 residues. V lost 1 base and J 6 bases, leaving 12 bases between the germline ends. The germline gives CDR1 SEHNR, CDR2 FQNEAQ (reference sequence). The chain's CDR3 is CASSLGGPSAEAFF. The CDR3 nucleotides are TGTGCCAGCAGCTTAGGGGGTCCATCCGCTGAAGCTTTCTTT.

This clonotype was picked up a small number of times. CDR3 sequence reads: CASTNLPAQETQYF. CDR3 bases: TGTGCCAGCACCAATTTACCGGCGCAAGAGACCCAGTACTTC. The chain links TRBV12-3 or TRBV12-4 to TRBJ2-5; D not resolved. This CDR3 has 14 amino acids. V shed 7 bases and J shed 2 bases, with 14 bases lying between them.

This chain links TRBV12-3 or TRBV12-4 with TRBJ2-5; 10 bases are a match to TRBD1. CDR3 size: 15 residues. V dropped 6 bases and J dropped 5; count of bases not matched to a gene: 9. The CDR3 here is CASRAGQGREETQYF. In DNA form, the CDR3 reads TGTGCCAGCAGAGCGGGACAGGGGAGAGAGGAGACCCAGTACTTC.

This clonotype occurred a few times. The rearrangement joins TRBV9 to TRBJ2-7, with TRBD2 matching 10 bases. V dropped 0 bases and J dropped 5; count of bases not matched to a gene: 5. CDR3 length equals 15 residues. CDR1 and CDR2 (germline): SGDLS, YYNGEE. The CDR3 DNA follows: TGTGCCAGCAGCGTAGTGCCTAGCGGGAGCCACGAGCAGTACTTC. It yields the protein CASSVVPSGSHEQYF. The full variable domain, in which reference TRBV9 and TRBJ2-7 provide the parts outside the CDR3, is DSGVTQTPKHLITATGQRVTLRCSPRSGDLSVYWYQQSLDQGLQFLIQYYNGEERAKGNILERFSAQQFPDLHSELNLSSLELGDSALYFCASSVVPSGSHEQYFGPGTRLTVT.